A single sample gave rise to the 23 T cell receptor beta chains below, sequenced in a study of neurological immune-mediated disorders. TCRdb reprocessed the 5' RACE reads via MiXCR and lists one record per CDR3 protein. The table includes tens of thousands of distinct CDR3 sequences, almost 3.5% detected once. Sequences were obtained from PBMCs. The receptors come from a man in his forties with multiple sclerosis.

This clonotype was detected many times. This sequence joins TRBV29-1 and TRBJ1-1; tentatively, D is TRBD1 (5 bases). The CDR3 consists of 14 residues. The V and J ends lost 4 bases and 2 bases respectively, with 14 bases between them. CDR1 and CDR2 (germline): SQVTM, ANQGSEA. CDR3 in amino acids: CSVGHPGENTEAFF. CDR3 nucleotides: TGCAGCGTTGGACACCCGGGGGAAAACACTGAAGCTTTCTTT.

This clonotype was observed at least ten times. The J gene is TRBJ2-3, the V gene TRBV12-3 or TRBV12-4, with TRBD2 matching over 8 bases. The CDR3 is 16 amino acids. V trimming: 3 bases; J trimming: 0 bases; junction bases outside the gene matches: 5. The chain's CDR3 is CASSFRGGGSTDTQYF. As DNA, the CDR3 is TGTGCCAGCAGTTTTAGAGGCGGGGGGAGCACAGATACGCAGTATTTT.

This clonotype was found many times. This chain uses TRBV6-5 with TRBJ2-1; 7 bases match TRBD1. CDR3 size: 17 residues. The germline V gene has CDR1 MNHEY and CDR2 SVGAGI. V lost 6 bases and J lost 1; bases outside the gene matches: 12. The CDR3 here is CASSPTWDSVSYNEQFF. In DNA form, the CDR3 reads TGTGCCAGCAGCCCGACGTGGGACAGCGTTTCCTACAATGAGCAGTTCTTC.

Concerning this clonotype: This may arise from a read error, as a much more abundant clone is one base away. This chain joins TRBV20-1 and TRBJ2-5; a possible D gene is TRBD1 (5 bases). V was clipped by 7 bases and J by 6 bases, with 15 bases between them. The germline V gene encodes CDR1 DFQATT and CDR2 SNEGSKA (reference sequence). The CDR3 sequence is 12 residues long. The chain's CDR3 is CSDRTPGQTQYF. CDR3 DNA sequence: TGCAGTGACAGGACCCCGGGCCAGACCCAGTACTTC.

This clonotype has a count of ten or more. This chain connects TRBV5-1 to TRBJ1-2, with 8 positions matching TRBD1. CDR1 is SGHRS and CDR2 is YFSETQ in the germline V gene. V lost 3 bases, J lost 3 bases, and 4 bases stayed unmatched. There are 14 residues in the CDR3. CDR3 loop: CASSSTGADYGYTF. DNA for the CDR3: TGCGCCAGCAGCTCGACAGGGGCGGACTATGGCTACACCTTC.

This clonotype was seen at least ten times. This sequence joins TRBV5-1 and TRBJ1-1; no definite D call. CDR1 and CDR2 from the germline V gene are SGHRS and YFSETQ. The length of the CDR3 is 14 residues. The V gene lost 6 bases and the J gene lost 4 bases, with 16 bases spanning the gap. Written as DNA, the CDR3 is TGCGCCAGCACCCCCACTACTAGTGGCACTGAAGCTTTCTTT. Amino acids: CASTPTTSGTEAFF.

This clonotype was counted many times. The chain combines TRBV4-2 with TRBJ2-5; possibly TRBD2 for D (6 bases). Germline CDR1 LGHNA, CDR2 YNFKEQ. The CDR3 spans 15 residues. V was clipped by 0 bases and J by 5 bases, with 13 bases between them. The CDR3 DNA sequence: TGTGCCAGCAGCCAAGATATCACTAGCTGGGAGACCCAGTACTTC. Its translation: CASSQDITSWETQYF.

The table lists this clonotype with many counts. V and J are TRBV5-1 and TRBJ2-7; D tentatively fits TRBD1 or TRBD2 (6 bases each). CDR1 SGHRS and CDR2 YFSETQ come from the germline V gene. Trimming removed 0 bases at V and 2 bases at J, with 12 bases between. The CDR3 sequence is 15 residues long. Here the CDR3 DNA reads TGCGCCAGCAGCTTGGCCCCGGGGGCTACCTACGAGCAGTACTTC. Residues: CASSLAPGATYEQYF.

The sample holds many counts of this clonotype. The chain links TRBV20-1 to TRBJ2-5; 10 bases match TRBD1. Germline assignment: CDR1 DFQATT and CDR2 SNEGSKA (reference sequence). CDR3 length equals 14 residues. Losses at the gene ends were 8 bases for V and 4 bases for J; bases not matched to a gene: 10. The DNA for the CDR3 is TGCAGTCTTACCGACAGGGGGCGGCGAGAGACCCAGTACTTC. Its protein is CSLTDRGRRETQYF.

This clonotype was recorded a few times. This chain links TRBV5-5 with TRBJ1-4; no definite D call. The CDR3 sequence is 16 residues long. Germline loops: CDR1 SGHKS, CDR2 YYEKEE (reference sequence). Trimming stripped 4 bases from V and 6 bases from J, with 19 bases between. Written as DNA, the CDR3 is TGTGCCAGCAGCCCCGCGGCAGGAGCAGATGATGAAAAACTGTTTTTT. Translation: CASSPAAGADDEKLFF.

In this sample, this clonotype turned up many times. The chain couples TRBV7-3 to TRBJ2-3, with TRBD2 identical over 8 bases. The CDR3 is 15 amino acids. The germline gives CDR1 SGHTA, CDR2 FQGTGA. V was pared by 1 base and J by 2 bases, with 2 bases of the junction left unmatched. This chain's CDR3 is CASSLRREDTDTQYF. The DNA of the CDR3 is TGTGCCAGCAGCTTAAGGCGGGAGGACACAGATACGCAGTATTTT. Full variable domain (remainder filled in from reference TRBV7-3 and TRBJ2-3): GAGVSQTPSNKVTEKGKYVELRCDPISGHTALYWYRQSLGQGPEFLIYFQGTGAADDSGLPNDRFFAVRPEGSVSTLKIQRTERGDSAVYLCASSLRREDTDTQYFGPGTRLTVL.

This clonotype appeared many times. The V and J genes are TRBV9 and TRBJ1-4; 7 bases match TRBD1. Germline values: CDR1 SGDLS, CDR2 YYNGEE. The V segment lost 2 bases and the J segment 7 bases; nucleotides outside the gene matches: 5. This CDR3 has 14 residues. CDR3 amino acids: CASSVGQSGEKLFF. The CDR3 DNA sequence: TGTGCCAGCAGCGTGGGACAGAGCGGTGAAAAACTGTTTTTT.

This clonotype was seen ten or more times. The V gene is TRBV5-5, the J gene TRBJ1-5; D not certain. V was clipped by 6 bases and J by 5 bases, with 15 bases between them. This CDR3 spans 14 amino acids. CDR1 is SGHKS, CDR2 YYEKEE, per germline (reference sequence). The CDR3 sequence: CASNLGSPDQPQHF. The CDR3 coding sequence is TGTGCCAGCAACCTAGGGAGCCCCGATCAGCCCCAGCATTTT. Looking up the rest from reference TRBV5-5 and TRBJ1-5 gives the full variable domain: DAGVTQSPTHLIKTRGQQVTLRCSPISGHKSVSWYQQVLGQGPQFIFQYYEKEERGRGNFPDRFSARQFPNYSSELNVNALLLGDSALYLCASNLGSPDQPQHFGDGTRLSIL.

The sample holds many counts of this clonotype. The rearrangement links TRBV20-1 to TRBJ2-1, with D maybe TRBD2 (5 bases). V lost 3 bases to trimming and J lost 3 bases, with 15 bases between them. The length of the CDR3 is 15 residues. Germline V lookup: CDR1 DFQATT, CDR2 SNEGSKA (reference sequence). The CDR3 is CSARFSAEDYNEQFF. CDR3 nucleotide sequence: TGCAGTGCTAGGTTTTCAGCGGAAGACTACAATGAGCAGTTCTTC.

This clonotype was seen at least ten times. V gene TRBV7-3 combines with J gene TRBJ2-5; D remains ambiguous. CDR1 and CDR2 (germline): SGHTA, FQGTGA. The V end was cut by 3 bases, the J end by 1 base, with 9 bases between. CDR3 length equals 14 residues. The CDR3 DNA is TGTGCCAGCAGCTTCTCAGGCCGCCAAGAGACCCAGTACTTC. It specifies CASSFSGRQETQYF. Using reference TRBV7-3 and TRBJ2-5 for the parts outside the CDR3, the full variable domain is GAGVSQTPSNKVTEKGKYVELRCDPISGHTALYWYRQSLGQGPEFLIYFQGTGAADDSGLPNDRFFAVRPEGSVSTLKIQRTERGDSAVYLCASSFSGRQETQYFGPGTRLLVL.

This clonotype was counted at least ten times. The J gene is TRBJ2-4, the V gene TRBV11-2, with unresolved D. Germline assignment: CDR1 SGHAT and CDR2 FQNNGV. V was pared by 1 base and J by 6 bases, with 19 bases between. The CDR3 runs 17 residues. CDR3 residues: CASSLVRTLAAPNIQYF. The CDR3 DNA reads TGTGCCAGCAGCTTAGTGAGGACCCTTGCGGCCCCAAACATTCAGTACTTC.

This clonotype has a count of ten or more. This CDR3 reads CASSYNRDKQFF. The CDR3 bases are TGCGCCAGCAGCTATAACAGGGACAAGCAGTTCTTC. The chain is built from TRBV5-1 and TRBJ2-1; possible D gene TRBD1, 6 bases. Germline CDR1 SGHRS, CDR2 YFSETQ. The CDR3 extends over 12 amino acids. V shed 3 bases and J shed 11 bases, with 12 bases lying between them.

This clonotype was recorded many times. V usage is TRBV20-1 and J usage is TRBJ2-1, with 8 bases lining up with TRBD2. This CDR3 has 14 residues. Trimming took 3 bases from V and 7 from J; bases not matched to a gene: 8. Germline lookup yields CDR1 DFQATT and CDR2 SNEGSKA (reference sequence). As DNA, the CDR3 is TGCAGTGCTAGCCGGGGGGGGATTAGAAATGAGCAGTTCTTC. Translated, it gives CSASRGGIRNEQFF.

This clonotype has at least ten counts. V gene TRBV5-6 combines with J gene TRBJ2-4, with D hard to call. Germline V gene lookup returns CDR1 SGHDT and CDR2 YYEEEE. The CDR3 has 14 residues. The V and J ends lost 4 bases and 8 bases respectively, with 16 bases between them. The DNA for the CDR3 is TGTGCCAGCAGCATTCTGGCCAATCGGGACATTCAGTACTTC. This translates into CASSILANRDIQYF.

Many counts were recorded for this clonotype. The chain carries TRBV5-1 and TRBJ1-4; TRBD1 matches at 7 bases. The germline V gene encodes CDR1 SGHRS and CDR2 YFSETQ. V was clipped by 0 bases and J by 6 bases; unmatched bases: 5. The CDR3 extends over 15 amino acids. The CDR3 DNA reads TGCGCCAGCAGCTTGGACGGCAGGGGGGATGAAAAACTGTTTTTT. This codes for CASSLDGRGDEKLFF.

This clonotype was seen at least ten times. CDR3 residues: CATQVGPANTGELFF. Written as DNA, the CDR3 is TGTGCCACCCAAGTGGGGCCAGCCAACACCGGGGAGCTGTTTTTT. The gene calls are TRBV12-3 or TRBV12-4 and TRBJ2-2; D possibly corresponds to TRBD1 (5 bases). This CDR3 comprises 15 residues. Trimming removed 10 bases at V and 2 bases at J, with 17 bases between.

The chain uses TRBV7-9 and TRBJ2-1, with D possibly TRBD2 on 5 matching bases. The CDR3 has 14 residues. CDR1 is SEHNR and CDR2 is FQNEAQ in the germline V gene (reference sequence). Trimming shortened V by 8 bases and J by 4 bases, and 15 bases separated the two germline ends. The CDR3 nucleotides are TGTGCCAGCGGCCGACTATCACTATACAATGAGCAGTTCTTC. Its protein is CASGRLSLYNEQFF.

This clonotype was seen ten or more times. CDR3 bases: TGCGCCAGCAGCCACGGGACAGGGCACTCCTACAATGAGCAGTTCTTC. It codes for CASSHGTGHSYNEQFF. The rearrangement joins TRBV4-1 to TRBJ2-1, with 9 nucleotides matching TRBD1. V lost 3 bases to trimming and J lost 0 bases; unmatched junction nucleotides: 3. Germline CDR1 reads MGHRA; CDR2 reads YSYEKL. This CDR3 is 16 amino acids long.